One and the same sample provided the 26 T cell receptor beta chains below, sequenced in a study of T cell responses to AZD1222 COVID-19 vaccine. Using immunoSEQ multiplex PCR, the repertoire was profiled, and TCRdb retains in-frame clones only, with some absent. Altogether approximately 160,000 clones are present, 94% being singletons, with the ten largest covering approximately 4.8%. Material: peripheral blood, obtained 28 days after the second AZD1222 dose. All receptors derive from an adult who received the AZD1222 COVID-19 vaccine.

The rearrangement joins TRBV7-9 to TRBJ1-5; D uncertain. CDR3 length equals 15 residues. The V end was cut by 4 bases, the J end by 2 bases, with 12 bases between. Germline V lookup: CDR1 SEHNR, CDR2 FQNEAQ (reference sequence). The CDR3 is CASSSRTAGNQPQHF. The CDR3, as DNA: TGTGCCAGCAGCTCTCGGACGGCGGGCAATCAGCCCCAGCATTTT.

The CDR3 spells CAWGQGGTYEQYF. CDR3 in DNA: TGTGCCTGGGGACAGGGAGGCACCTACGAGCAGTACTTC. V is TRBV30 and J is TRBJ2-7; 8 nucleotides line up with TRBD1. CDR1 is GTSNPN, CDR2 SVGIG, per germline (reference sequence). The CDR3 has 13 amino acids. Germline trimming cut 5 bases from V and 2 bases from J; bases unmatched to any gene: 5.

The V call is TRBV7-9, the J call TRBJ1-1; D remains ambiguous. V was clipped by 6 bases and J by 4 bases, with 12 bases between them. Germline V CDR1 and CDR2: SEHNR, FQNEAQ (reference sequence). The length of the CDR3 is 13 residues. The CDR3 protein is CASRDGRRTEAFF. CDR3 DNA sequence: TGTGCCAGCAGGGACGGGCGGCGCACTGAAGCTTTCTTT.

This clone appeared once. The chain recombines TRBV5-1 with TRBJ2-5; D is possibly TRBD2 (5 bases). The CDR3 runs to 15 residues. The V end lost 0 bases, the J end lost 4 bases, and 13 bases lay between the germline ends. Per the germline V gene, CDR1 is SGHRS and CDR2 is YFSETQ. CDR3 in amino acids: CASSLGAATGETQYF. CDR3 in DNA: TGCGCCAGCAGCTTGGGAGCGGCCACCGGAGAGACCCAGTACTTC.

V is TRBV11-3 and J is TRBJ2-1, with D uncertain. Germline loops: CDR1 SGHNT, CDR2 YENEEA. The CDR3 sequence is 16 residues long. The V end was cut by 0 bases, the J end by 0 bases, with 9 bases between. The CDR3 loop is CASSLDGTVSYNEQFF. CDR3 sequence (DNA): TGTGCCAGCAGCTTAGACGGTACTGTCTCCTACAATGAGCAGTTCTTC.

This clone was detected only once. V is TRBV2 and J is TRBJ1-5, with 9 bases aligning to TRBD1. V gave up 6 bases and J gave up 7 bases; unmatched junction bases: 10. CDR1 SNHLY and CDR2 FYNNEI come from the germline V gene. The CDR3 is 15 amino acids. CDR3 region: CASSMGQGEGQPQHF. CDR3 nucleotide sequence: TGTGCCAGCAGCATGGGACAGGGCGAGGGCCAGCCCCAGCATTTT.

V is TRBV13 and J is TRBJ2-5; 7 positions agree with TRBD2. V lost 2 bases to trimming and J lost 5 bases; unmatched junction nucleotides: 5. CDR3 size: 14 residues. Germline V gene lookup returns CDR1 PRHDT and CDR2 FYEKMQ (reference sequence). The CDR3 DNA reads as TGTGCCAGCAGCTTAAGGCAGGGAGGGGAGACCCAGTACTTC. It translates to CASSLRQGGETQYF.

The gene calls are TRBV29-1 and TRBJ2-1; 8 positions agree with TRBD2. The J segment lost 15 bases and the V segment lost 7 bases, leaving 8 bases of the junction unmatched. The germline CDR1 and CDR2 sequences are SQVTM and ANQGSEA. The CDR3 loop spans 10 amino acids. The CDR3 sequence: CSAGAGVAFF. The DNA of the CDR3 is TGCAGCGCAGGAGCGGGGGTAGCGTTCTTC.

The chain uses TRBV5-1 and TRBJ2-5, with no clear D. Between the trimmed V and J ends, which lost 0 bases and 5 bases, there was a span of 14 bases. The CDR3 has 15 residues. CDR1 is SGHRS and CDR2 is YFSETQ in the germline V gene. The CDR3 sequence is CASSLAGTKFETQYF. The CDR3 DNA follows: TGCGCCAGCAGCTTGGCAGGTACTAAGTTTGAGACCCAGTACTTC.

This CDR3 reads CASSSVGGTEAFF. The CDR3 coding sequence is TGTGCCAGCAGCTCGGTGGGAGGGACTGAAGCTTTCTTT. The rearrangement uses TRBV7-3 and TRBJ1-1; unclear D gene. The CDR3 is made up of 13 amino acids. Per the germline V gene, CDR1 is SGHTA and CDR2 is FQGTGA. V was shortened by 4 bases and J by 5 bases, with 11 bases between the two germline ends.

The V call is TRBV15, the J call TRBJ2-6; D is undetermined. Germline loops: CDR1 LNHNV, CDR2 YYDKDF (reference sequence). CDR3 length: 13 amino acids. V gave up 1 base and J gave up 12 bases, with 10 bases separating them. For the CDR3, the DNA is TGTGCCACCAGCAGAGCAGGCCCGGGCGTCCTGACTTTC. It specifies CATSRAGPGVLTF. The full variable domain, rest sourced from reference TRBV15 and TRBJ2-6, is DAMVIQNPRYQVTQFGKPVTLSCSQTLNHNVMYWYQQKSSQAPKLLFHYYDKDFNNEADTPDNFQSRRPNTSFCFLDIRSPGLGDTAMYLCATSRAGPGVLTFGAGSRLTVL.

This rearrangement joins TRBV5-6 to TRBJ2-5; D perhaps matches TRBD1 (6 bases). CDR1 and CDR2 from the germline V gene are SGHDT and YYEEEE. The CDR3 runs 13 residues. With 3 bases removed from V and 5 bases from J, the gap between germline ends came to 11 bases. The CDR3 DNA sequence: TGTGCCAGCAGCTACAGGGTATCGGAGACCCAGTACTTC. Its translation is CASSYRVSETQYF. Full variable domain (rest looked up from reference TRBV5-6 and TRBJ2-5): DAGVTQSPTHLIKTRGQQVTLRCSPKSGHDTVSWYQQALGQGPQFIFQYYEEEERQRGNFPDRFSGHQFPNYSSELNVNALLLGDSALYLCASSYRVSETQYFGPGTRLLVL.

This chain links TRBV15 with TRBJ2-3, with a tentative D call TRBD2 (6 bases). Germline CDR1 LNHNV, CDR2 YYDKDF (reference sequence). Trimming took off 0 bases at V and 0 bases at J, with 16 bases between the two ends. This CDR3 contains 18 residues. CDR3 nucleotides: TGTGCCACCAGCAGAGATATAGGGGACTTGCCTAGCACAGATACGCAGTATTTT. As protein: CATSRDIGDLPSTDTQYF.

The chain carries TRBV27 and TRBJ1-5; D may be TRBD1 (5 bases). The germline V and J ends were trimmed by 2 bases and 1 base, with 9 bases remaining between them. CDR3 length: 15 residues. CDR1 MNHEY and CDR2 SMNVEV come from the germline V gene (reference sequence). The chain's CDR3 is CASSLSSGSNQPQHF. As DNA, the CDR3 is TGTGCCAGCAGTTTAAGTTCAGGGAGCAATCAGCCCCAGCATTTT.

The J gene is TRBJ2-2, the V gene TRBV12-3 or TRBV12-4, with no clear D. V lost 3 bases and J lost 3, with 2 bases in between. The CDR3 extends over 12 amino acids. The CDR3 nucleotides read TGTGCCAGCAGTTTTTACACCGGGGAGCTGTTTTTT. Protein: CASSFYTGELFF.

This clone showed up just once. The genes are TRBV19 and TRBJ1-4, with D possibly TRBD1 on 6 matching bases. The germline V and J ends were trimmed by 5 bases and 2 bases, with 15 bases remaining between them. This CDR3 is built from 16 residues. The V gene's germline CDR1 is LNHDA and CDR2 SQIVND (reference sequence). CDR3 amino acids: CASSLTPGATNEKLFF. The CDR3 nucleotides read TGTGCCAGTAGTCTTACCCCAGGGGCGACTAATGAAAAACTGTTTTTT.

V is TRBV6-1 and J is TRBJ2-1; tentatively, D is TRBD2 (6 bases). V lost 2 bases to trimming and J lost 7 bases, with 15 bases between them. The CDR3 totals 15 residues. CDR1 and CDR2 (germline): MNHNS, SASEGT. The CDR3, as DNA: TGTGCCAGCAGTGAAATTGTGGGACTCAGTAATGAGCAGTTCTTC. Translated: CASSEIVGLSNEQFF.

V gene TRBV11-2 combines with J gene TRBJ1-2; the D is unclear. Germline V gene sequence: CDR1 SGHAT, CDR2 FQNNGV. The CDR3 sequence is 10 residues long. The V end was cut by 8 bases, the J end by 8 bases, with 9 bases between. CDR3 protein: CASALPGYTF. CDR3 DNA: TGTGCCAGCGCCCTTCCGGGCTACACCTTC. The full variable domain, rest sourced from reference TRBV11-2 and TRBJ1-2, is EAGVAQSPRYKIIEKRQSVAFWCNPISGHATLYWYQQILGQGPKLLIQFQNNGVVDDSQLPKDRFSAERLKGVDSTLKIQPAKLEDSAVYLCASALPGYTFGSGTRLTVV.

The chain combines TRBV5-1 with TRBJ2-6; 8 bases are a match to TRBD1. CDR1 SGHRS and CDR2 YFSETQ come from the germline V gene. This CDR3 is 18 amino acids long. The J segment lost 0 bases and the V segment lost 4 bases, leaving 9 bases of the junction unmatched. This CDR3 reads CASSPKTGASSGANVLTF. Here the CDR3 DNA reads TGCGCCAGCAGCCCCAAGACAGGGGCCAGCTCTGGGGCCAACGTCCTGACTTTC.

Written as DNA, the CDR3 is TGCGCCAGCAGCTTCAACAGGGCGGTACAAGAGACCCAGTACTTC. Translated, it gives CASSFNRAVQETQYF. The chain joins TRBV5-1 to TRBJ2-5; D is perhaps TRBD1 (6 bases). V was shortened by 2 bases and J by 2 bases, with 13 bases between the two germline ends. Germline V gene lookup returns CDR1 SGHRS and CDR2 YFSETQ. This CDR3 comprises 15 residues. The complete variable domain, with remaining parts taken from reference TRBV5-1 and TRBJ2-5, reads KAGVTQTPRYLIKTRGQQVTLSCSPISGHRSVSWYQQTPGQGLQFLFEYFSETQRNKGNFPGRFSGRQFSNSRSEMNVSTLELGDSALYLCASSFNRAVQETQYFGPGTRLLVL.

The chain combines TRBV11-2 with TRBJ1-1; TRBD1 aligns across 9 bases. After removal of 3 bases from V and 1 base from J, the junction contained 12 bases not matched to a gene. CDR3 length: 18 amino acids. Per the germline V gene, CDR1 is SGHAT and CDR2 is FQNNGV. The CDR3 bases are TGTGCCAGCAGCTTTAGCGGGACAGGGTTCATGGAGAACACTGAAGCTTTCTTT. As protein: CASSFSGTGFMENTEAFF.

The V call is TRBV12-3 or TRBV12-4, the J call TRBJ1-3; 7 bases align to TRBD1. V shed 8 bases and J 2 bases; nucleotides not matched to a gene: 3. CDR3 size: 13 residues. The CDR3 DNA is TGTGCCAGCGGTACAGGGGCTGGAAACACCATATATTTT. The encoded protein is CASGTGAGNTIYF.

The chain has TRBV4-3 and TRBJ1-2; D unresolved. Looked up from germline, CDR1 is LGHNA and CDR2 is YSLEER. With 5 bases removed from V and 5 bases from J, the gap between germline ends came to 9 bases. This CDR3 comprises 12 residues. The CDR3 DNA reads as TGCGCCAGCAGCTTCGACACGTATGGCTACACCTTC. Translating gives CASSFDTYGYTF.

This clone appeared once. As DNA, the CDR3 is TGTGCCACCAGTGACAACTACCACGGGGAGCTGTTTTTT. This translates into CATSDNYHGELFF. The chain joins TRBV24-1 to TRBJ2-2; D call uncertain. The CDR3 is 13 amino acids. V was trimmed by 4 bases and J by 7 bases, leaving 9 bases between them. Germline assignment: CDR1 KGHDR and CDR2 SFDVKD.

CDR3 DNA: TGTGCCTGGAGTAGACGGGATGGCTACACCTTC. Residues: CAWSRRDGYTF. The chain joins TRBV30 to TRBJ1-2; D call uncertain. Germline CDR1 is GTSNPN and CDR2 is SVGIG (reference sequence). The CDR3 loop spans 11 amino acids. V shed 2 bases and J shed 6 bases, with 7 bases lying between them.

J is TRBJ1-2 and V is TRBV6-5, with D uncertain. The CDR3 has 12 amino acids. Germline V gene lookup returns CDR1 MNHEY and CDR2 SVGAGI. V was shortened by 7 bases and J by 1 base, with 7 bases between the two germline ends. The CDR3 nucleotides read TGTGCCAGCAAAGGCAGTAACTATGGCTACACCTTC. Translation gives CASKGSNYGYTF.